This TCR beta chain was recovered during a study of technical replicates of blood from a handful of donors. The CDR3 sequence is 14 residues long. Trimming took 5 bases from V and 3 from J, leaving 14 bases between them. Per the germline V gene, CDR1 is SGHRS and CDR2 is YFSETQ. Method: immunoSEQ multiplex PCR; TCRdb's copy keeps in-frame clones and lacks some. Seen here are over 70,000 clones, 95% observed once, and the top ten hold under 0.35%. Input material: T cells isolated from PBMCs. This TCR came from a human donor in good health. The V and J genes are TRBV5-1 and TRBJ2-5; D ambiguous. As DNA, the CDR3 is TGCGCCAGCAGTTTACAATTACTAAAAGAGACCCAGTACTTC. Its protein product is CASSLQLLKETQYF.